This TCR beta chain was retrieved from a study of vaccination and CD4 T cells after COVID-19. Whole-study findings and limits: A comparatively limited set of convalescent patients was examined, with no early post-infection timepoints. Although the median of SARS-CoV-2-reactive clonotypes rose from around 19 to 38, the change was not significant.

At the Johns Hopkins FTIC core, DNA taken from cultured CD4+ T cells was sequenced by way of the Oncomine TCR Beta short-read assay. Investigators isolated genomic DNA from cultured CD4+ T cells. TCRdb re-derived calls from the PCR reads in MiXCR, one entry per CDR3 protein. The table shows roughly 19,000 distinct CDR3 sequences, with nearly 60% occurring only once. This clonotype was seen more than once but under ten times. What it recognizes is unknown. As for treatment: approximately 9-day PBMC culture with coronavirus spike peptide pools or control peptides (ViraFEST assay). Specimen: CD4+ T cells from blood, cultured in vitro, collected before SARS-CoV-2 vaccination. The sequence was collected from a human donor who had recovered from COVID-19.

CDR3 region: CASSDLQSDQPQHF. For the CDR3, the DNA is TGTGCCAGCAGTGACTTACAGTCGGATCAGCCCCAGCATTTT. The chain recombines TRBV6-1 with TRBJ1-5, with unresolved D. This CDR3 has 14 residues. V was clipped by 3 bases and J by 5 bases, with 11 bases between them. CDR1 MNHNS and CDR2 SASEGT come from the germline V gene.